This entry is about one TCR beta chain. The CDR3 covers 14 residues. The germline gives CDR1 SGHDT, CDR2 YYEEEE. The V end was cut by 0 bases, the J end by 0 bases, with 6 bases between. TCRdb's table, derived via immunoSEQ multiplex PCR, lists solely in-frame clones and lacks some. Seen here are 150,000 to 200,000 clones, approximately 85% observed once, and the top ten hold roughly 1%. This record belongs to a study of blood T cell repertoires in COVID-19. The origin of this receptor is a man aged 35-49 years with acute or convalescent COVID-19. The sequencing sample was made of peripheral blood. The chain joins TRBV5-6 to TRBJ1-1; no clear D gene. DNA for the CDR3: TGTGCCAGCAGCTTGGACGAGATGAACACTGAAGCTTTCTTT. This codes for CASSLDEMNTEAFF.